This T cell receptor (beta chain) was sequenced during a study of technical replicates of blood from a few donors. CDR1 is PRHDT, CDR2 FYEKMQ, per germline (reference sequence). The V gene end was trimmed by 5 bases and the J gene end by 4 bases; junction bases not matched to a gene: 6. CDR3 size: 15 residues. Clones were read by immunoSEQ multiplex PCR, and TCRdb kept only the in-frame ones, dropping some. The sample includes 70,000 to 85,000 clones, around 92% of them seen just once. The sequenced sample consisted of T cells isolated from PBMCs. The V and J genes are TRBV13 and TRBJ1-4, with 8 bases aligning to TRBD1. This sequence was found in a human donor in good health. The DNA of the CDR3 is TGTGCCAGCAGCGTCACGGGACAGGTTAATGAAAAACTGTTTTTT. Translating it yields CASSVTGQVNEKLFF.